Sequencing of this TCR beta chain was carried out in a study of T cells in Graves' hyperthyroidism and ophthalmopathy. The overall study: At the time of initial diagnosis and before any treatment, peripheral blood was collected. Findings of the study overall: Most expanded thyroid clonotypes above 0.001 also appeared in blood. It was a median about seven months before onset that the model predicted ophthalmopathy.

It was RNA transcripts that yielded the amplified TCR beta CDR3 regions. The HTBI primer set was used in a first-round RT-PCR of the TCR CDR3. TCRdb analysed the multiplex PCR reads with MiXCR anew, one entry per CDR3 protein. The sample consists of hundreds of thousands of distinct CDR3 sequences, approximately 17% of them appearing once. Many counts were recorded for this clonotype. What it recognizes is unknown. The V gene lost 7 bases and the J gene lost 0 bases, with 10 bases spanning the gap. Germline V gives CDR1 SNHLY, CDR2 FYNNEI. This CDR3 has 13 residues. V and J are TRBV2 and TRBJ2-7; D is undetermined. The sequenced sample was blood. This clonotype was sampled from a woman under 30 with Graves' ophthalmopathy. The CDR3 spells CASTQLGSYEQYF. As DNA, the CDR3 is TGTGCCAGCACCCAGCTCGGCTCCTACGAGCAGTACTTC. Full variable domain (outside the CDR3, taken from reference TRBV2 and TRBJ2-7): EPEVTQTPSHQVTQMGQEVILRCVPISNHLYFYWYRQILGQKVEFLVSFYNNEISEKSEIFDDQFSVERPDGSNFTLKIRSTKLEDSAMYFCASTQLGSYEQYFGPGTRLTVT.